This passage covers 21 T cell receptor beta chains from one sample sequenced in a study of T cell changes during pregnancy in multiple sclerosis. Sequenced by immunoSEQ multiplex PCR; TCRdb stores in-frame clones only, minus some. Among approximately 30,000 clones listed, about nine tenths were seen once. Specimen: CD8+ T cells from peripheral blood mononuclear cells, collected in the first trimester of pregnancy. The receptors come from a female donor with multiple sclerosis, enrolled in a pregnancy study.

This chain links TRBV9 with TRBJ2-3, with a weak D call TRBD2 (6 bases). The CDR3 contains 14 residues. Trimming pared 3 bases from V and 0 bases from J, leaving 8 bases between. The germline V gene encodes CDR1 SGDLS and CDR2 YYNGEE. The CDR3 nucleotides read TGTGCCAGCAGCGGGGACTTTAGCACAGATACGCAGTATTTT. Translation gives CASSGDFSTDTQYF.

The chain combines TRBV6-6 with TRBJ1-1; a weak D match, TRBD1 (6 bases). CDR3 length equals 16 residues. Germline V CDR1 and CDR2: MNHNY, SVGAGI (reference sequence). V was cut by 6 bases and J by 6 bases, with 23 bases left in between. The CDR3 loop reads CASRVRDNRKDSEAFF. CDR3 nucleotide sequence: TGTGCCAGCAGGGTACGGGACAATCGAAAAGACTCTGAAGCTTTCTTT.

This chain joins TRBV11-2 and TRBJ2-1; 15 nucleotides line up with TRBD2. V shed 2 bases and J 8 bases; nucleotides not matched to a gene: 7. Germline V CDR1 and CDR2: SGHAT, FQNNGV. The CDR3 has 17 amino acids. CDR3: CASSLRFRTSGRDEQFF. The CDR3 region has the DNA TGTGCCAGCAGCTTACGATTCAGGACTAGCGGGAGGGATGAGCAGTTCTTC.

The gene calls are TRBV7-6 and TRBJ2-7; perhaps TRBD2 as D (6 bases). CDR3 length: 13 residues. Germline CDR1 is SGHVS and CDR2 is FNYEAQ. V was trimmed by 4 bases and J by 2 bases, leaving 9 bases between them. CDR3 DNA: TGTGCCAGCAGCTCGGGAGAAACCTACGAGCAGTACTTC. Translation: CASSSGETYEQYF.

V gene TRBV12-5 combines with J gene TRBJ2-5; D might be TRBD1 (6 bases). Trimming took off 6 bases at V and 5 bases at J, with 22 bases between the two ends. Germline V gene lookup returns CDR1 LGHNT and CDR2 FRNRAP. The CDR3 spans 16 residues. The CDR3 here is CASGLHWDPGVETQYF. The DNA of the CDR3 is TGTGCTAGTGGCCTACACTGGGACCCAGGGGTGGAGACCCAGTACTTC.

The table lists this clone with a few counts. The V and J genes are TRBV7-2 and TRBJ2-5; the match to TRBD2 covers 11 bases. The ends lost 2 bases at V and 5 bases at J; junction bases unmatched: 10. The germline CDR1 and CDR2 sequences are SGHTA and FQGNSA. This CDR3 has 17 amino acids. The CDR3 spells CASSLQPHLAGGETQYF. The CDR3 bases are TGTGCCAGCAGCTTACAACCCCATTTAGCGGGAGGGGAGACCCAGTACTTC.

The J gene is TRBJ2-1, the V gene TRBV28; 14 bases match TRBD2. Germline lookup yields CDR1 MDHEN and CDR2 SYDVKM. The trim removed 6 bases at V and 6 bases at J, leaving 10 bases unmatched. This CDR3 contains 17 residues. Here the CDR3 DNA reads TGTGCCAGCAGCCAGAAGTGGGGGACTAGCGGGAGCAATGAGCAGTTCTTC. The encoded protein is CASSQKWGTSGSNEQFF.

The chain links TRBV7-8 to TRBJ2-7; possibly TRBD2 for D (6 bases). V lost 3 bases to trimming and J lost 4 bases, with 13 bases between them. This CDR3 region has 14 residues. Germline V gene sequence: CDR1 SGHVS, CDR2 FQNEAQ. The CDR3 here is CASSLPGLGYEQYF. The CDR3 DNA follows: TGTGCCAGCAGCTTGCCGGGACTGGGGTACGAGCAGTACTTC.

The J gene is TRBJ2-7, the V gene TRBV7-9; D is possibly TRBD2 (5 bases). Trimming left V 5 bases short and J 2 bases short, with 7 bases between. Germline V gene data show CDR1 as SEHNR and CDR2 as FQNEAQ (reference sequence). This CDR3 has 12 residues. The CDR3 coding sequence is TGTGCCAGCAGCCCGACTACCTACGAGCAGTACTTC. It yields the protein CASSPTTYEQYF. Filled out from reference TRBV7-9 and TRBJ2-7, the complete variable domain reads DTGVSQNPRHKITKRGQNVTFRCDPISEHNRLYWYRQTLGQGPEFLTYFQNEAQLEKSRLLSDRFSAERPKGSFSTLEIQRTEQGDSAMYLCASSPTTYEQYFGPGTRLTVT.

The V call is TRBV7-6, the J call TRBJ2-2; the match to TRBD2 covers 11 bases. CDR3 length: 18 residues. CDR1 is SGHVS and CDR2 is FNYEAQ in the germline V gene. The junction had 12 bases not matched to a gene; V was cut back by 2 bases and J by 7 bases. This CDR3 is CASSLIAGGPRIIGELFF. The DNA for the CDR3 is TGTGCCAGCAGCTTAATAGCGGGAGGGCCTCGGATTATCGGGGAGCTGTTTTTT.

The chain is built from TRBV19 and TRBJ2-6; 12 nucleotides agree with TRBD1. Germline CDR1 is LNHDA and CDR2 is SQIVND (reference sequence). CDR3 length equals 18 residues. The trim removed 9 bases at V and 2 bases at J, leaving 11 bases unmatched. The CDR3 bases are TGTGCCAGCGAGTCCCGTGGGACAGGGGGCACTGGGGCCAACGTCCTGACTTTC. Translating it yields CASESRGTGGTGANVLTF.

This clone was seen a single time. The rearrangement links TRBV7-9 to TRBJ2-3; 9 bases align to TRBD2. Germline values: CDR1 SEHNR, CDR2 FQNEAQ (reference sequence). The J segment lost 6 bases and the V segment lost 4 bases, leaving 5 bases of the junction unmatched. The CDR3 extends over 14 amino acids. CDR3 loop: CASSSLAGFDTQYF. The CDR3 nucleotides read TGTGCCAGCAGCTCCCTAGCGGGATTTGATACGCAGTATTTT.

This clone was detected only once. The DNA for the CDR3 is TGCGCCAGCAGCCCTGTAGCGGGAGGGTACCAAGAGACCCAGTACTTC. It yields the protein CASSPVAGGYQETQYF. The gene calls are TRBV5-1 and TRBJ2-5; 11 bases line up with TRBD2. V was pared by 4 bases and J by 0 bases, with 5 bases of the junction left unmatched. Germline CDR1 reads SGHRS; CDR2 reads YFSETQ. The CDR3 extends over 16 amino acids.

CDR3 residues: CASSPIVRGLEQYF. The CDR3 bases are TGTGCCAGCAGTCCCATCGTCAGGGGGCTCGAGCAGTACTTC. The chain links TRBV28 to TRBJ2-7; TRBD1 matches at 8 bases. With V trimmed by 5 bases and J by 6 bases, 9 bases remained unmatched. The CDR3 has 14 residues. Germline CDR1 and CDR2: MDHEN and SYDVKM.

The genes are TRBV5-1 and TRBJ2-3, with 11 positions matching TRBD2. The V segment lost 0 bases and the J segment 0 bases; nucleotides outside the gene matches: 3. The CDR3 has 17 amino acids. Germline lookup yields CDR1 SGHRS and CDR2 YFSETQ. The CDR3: CASSLEGLAGSTDTQYF. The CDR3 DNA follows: TGCGCCAGCAGCTTGGAAGGACTAGCGGGTAGCACAGATACGCAGTATTTT. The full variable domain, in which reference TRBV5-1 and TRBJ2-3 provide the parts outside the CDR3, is KAGVTQTPRYLIKTRGQQVTLSCSPISGHRSVSWYQQTPGQGLQFLFEYFSETQRNKGNFPGRFSGRQFSNSRSEMNVSTLELGDSALYLCASSLEGLAGSTDTQYFGPGTRLTVL.

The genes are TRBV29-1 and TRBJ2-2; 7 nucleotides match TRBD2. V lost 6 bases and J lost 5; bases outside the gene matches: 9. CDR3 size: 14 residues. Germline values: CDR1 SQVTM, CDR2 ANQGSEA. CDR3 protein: CSVLPASGTGELFF. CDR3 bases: TGCAGCGTGTTACCGGCTAGCGGTACCGGGGAGCTGTTTTTT.

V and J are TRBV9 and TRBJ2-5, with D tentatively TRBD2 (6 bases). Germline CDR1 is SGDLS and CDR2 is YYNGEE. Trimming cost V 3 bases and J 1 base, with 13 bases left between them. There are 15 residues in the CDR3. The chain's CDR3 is CASSETGSPQETQYF. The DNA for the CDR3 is TGTGCCAGCAGCGAGACCGGGAGTCCCCAAGAGACCCAGTACTTC.

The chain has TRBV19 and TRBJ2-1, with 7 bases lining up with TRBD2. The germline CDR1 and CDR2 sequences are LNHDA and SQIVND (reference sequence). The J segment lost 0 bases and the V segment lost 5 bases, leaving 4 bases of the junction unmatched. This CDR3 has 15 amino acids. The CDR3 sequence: CASSLGGSSYNEQFF. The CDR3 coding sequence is TGTGCCAGTAGTCTGGGAGGGAGCTCCTACAATGAGCAGTTCTTC.

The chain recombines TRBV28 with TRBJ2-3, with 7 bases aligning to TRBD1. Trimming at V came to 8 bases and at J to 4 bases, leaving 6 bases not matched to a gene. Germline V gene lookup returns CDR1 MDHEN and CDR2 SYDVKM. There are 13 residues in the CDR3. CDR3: CASLEGAADTQYF. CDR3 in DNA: TGTGCCAGCTTAGAGGGGGCCGCAGATACGCAGTATTTT.

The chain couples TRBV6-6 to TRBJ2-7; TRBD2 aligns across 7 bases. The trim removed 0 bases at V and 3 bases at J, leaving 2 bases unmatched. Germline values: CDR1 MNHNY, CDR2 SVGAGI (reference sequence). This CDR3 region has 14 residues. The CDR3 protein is CASSYSTGGYEQYF. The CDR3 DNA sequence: TGTGCCAGCAGTTACTCGACGGGGGGCTACGAGCAGTACTTC.

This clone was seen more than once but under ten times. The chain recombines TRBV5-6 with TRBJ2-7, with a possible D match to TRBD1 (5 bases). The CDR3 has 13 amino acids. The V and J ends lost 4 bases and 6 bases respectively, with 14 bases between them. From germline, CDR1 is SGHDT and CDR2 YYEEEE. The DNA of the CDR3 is TGTGCCAGCAGCCAGCTAATAGGGGCCGAGCAGTACTTC. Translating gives CASSQLIGAEQYF.